Listed below are T cell receptor beta chains from one sample, sequenced in a study of blood T cell repertoires in COVID-19. The assay was immunoSEQ multiplex PCR, and TCRdb's table has in-frame clones only and misses some. The table has about 55,000 clones, roughly 87% seen once; the top ten hold roughly 3.4%. Specimen: peripheral blood. Receptors were obtained from a man aged 35 to 55 with COVID-19, enrolled during active disease. Both conserved end residues are part of each CDR3. The order of the fields is clone size, D gene, V gene, J gene, CDR3 DNA, CDR3 protein. A D gene is named only where the DNA matches it firmly. Clone sizes are given selectively: once, few, many, or a class where the clone is expanded.

abundance: -
d_gene: TRBD1
v_gene: TRBV5-1
j_gene: TRBJ1-4
CDR3nt: TGCGCCAGCAGCACCGGGACAGGGGGTATGGAAAAACTGTTTTTT
CDR3aa: CASSTGTGGMEKLFF

abundance: once
d_gene: TRBD1
v_gene: TRBV4-1
j_gene: TRBJ1-6
CDR3nt: TGCGCCAGCAGCCACAACCGACCGGGACAGGGCTTCTCCTATAATTCACCCCTCCACTTT
CDR3aa: CASSHNRPGQGFSYNSPLHF

abundance: -
d_gene: TRBD2
v_gene: TRBV7-8
j_gene: TRBJ2-1
CDR3nt: TGTGCCAGCAGCCCCGGACTAGCGGGACCTTTGCAGTTCTTC
CDR3aa: CASSPGLAGPLQFF

abundance: -
d_gene: -
v_gene: TRBV5-6
j_gene: TRBJ2-7
CDR3nt: TGTGCCAGCAGCTCGTTAGCCCAAGGGGGGGGCGAGCAGTACTTC
CDR3aa: CASSSLAQGGGEQYF

abundance: -
d_gene: -
v_gene: TRBV30
j_gene: TRBJ2-5
CDR3nt: TGTGCCTGGAGTTCAACAGAGTACCAAGAGACCCAGTACTTC
CDR3aa: CAWSSTEYQETQYF

abundance: -
d_gene: -
v_gene: TRBV5-1
j_gene: TRBJ2-7
CDR3nt: TGCGCCAGCAGCTGGGACTCACCCCTCTACGAGCAGTACTTC
CDR3aa: CASSWDSPLYEQYF

abundance: -
d_gene: -
v_gene: TRBV10-3
j_gene: TRBJ2-7
CDR3nt: TGTGCCATCAGTGTCGGGAGCTCCTACGAGCAGTACTTC
CDR3aa: CAISVGSSYEQYF

abundance: -
d_gene: TRBD1
v_gene: TRBV2
j_gene: TRBJ2-5
CDR3nt: TGTGCCAGCAGTGAAGATGGGACAGGGGAAGAGACCCAGTACTTC
CDR3aa: CASSEDGTGEETQYF

abundance: -
d_gene: TRBD1
v_gene: TRBV19
j_gene: TRBJ1-5
CDR3nt: TGTGCCAGTAGTAAATCCGGGACAGGACTCCCCCCGCCCCAGCATTTT
CDR3aa: CASSKSGTGLPPPQHF

abundance: once
d_gene: -
v_gene: TRBV4-1
j_gene: TRBJ1-1
CDR3nt: TGCGCCAGCAGAGCTACAGACCTAAACACTGAAGCTTTCTTT
CDR3aa: CASRATDLNTEAFF

abundance: -
d_gene: -
v_gene: TRBV3-1/TRBV3-2
j_gene: TRBJ2-3
CDR3nt: TGTGCCAGCAGCCAAGTCGGTGCGGGCACAGATACGCAGTATTTT
CDR3aa: CASSQVGAGTDTQYF